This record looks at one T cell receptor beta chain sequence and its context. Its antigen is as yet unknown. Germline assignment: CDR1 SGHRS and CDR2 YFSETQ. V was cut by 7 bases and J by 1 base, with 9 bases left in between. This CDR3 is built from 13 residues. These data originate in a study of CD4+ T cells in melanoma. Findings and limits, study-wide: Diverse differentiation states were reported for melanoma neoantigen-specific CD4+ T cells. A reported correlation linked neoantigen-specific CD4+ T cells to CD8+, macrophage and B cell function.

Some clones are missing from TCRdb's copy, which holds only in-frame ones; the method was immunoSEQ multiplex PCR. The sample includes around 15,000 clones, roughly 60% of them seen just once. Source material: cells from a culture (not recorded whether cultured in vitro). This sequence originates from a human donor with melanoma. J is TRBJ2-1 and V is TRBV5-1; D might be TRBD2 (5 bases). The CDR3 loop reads CASARGSYNEQFF. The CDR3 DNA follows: TGCGCCAGCGCCCGGGGTTCCTACAATGAGCAGTTCTTC.